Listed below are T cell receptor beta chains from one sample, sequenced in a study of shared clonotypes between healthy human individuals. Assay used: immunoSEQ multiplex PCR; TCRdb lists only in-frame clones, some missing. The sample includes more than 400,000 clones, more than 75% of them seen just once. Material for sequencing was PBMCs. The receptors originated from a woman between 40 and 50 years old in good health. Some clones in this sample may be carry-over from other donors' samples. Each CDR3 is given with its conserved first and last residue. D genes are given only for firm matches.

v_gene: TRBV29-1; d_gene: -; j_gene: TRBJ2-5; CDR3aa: CSAGVRETQYF
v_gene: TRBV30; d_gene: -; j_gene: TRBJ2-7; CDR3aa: CAWSPPGWQGTYEQYF
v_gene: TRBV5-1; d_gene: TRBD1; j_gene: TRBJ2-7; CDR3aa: CASSLPTGSGEQYF
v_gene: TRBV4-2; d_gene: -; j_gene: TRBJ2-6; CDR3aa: CASSQDLGSGANVLTF
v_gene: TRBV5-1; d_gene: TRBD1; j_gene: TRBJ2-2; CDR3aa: CASSLAPGGSTGELFF
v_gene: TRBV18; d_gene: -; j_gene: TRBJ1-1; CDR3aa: CASSPPKLGTMQGRETEAFF
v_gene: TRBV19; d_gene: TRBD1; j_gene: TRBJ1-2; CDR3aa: CASSPDRDDSYTF
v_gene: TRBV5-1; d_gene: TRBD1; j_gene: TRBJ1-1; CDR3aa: CASSLNLAGGGTEAFF
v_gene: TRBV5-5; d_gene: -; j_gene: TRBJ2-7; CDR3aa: CASSLGPGPSTYEQYF
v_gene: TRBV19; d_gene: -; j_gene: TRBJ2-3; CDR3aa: CASRGPWDTQYF
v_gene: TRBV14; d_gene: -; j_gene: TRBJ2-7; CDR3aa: CASSQEVSPGYEGEQYF
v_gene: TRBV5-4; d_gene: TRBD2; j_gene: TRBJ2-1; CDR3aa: CASSPRTSGGYNEQFF
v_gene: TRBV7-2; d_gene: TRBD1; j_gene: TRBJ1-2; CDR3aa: CASTPGQADGYTF
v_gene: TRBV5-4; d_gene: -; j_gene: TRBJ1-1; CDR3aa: CASSQTTLTNTEAFF
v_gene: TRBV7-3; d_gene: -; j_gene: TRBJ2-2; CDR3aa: CASSLSGRSGELFF